The 18 T cell receptor beta chains below all came from one sample that was sequenced in a study of T cell responses to AZD1222 COVID-19 vaccine. Generated by immunoSEQ multiplex PCR, the TCRdb table keeps only in-frame clones and is missing some. Of around 130,000 clones listed, over 90% are singletons. The material was peripheral blood, obtained on day 0 of AZD1222 vaccination. These TCRs come from an adult in good health.

The rearrangement links TRBV6-5 to TRBJ2-1; D is undetermined. CDR1 and CDR2 from the germline V gene are MNHEY and SVGAGI. V was clipped by 7 bases and J by 5 bases, with 12 bases between them. The CDR3 has 13 residues. In nucleotides, the CDR3 is TGTGCCAGCAACGAGCGAATTAACAATGAGCAGTTCTTC. The encoded protein is CASNERINNEQFF.

The chain combines TRBV30 with TRBJ2-2, with 8 bases that match TRBD2. CDR1 GTSNPN and CDR2 SVGIG come from the germline V gene (reference sequence). The CDR3 extends over 15 amino acids. V was pared by 2 bases and J by 0 bases, with 2 bases of the junction left unmatched. CDR3 nucleotide sequence: TGTGCCTGGAGTAGCGGGAGTACGAACACCGGGGAGCTGTTTTTT. As protein: CAWSSGSTNTGELFF.

The J gene is TRBJ2-7, the V gene TRBV5-8; the match to TRBD2 covers 7 bases. The CDR3 extends over 14 amino acids. Germline assignment: CDR1 SGHTS and CDR2 YDEGEE. Trimming removed 4 bases from V and 6 bases from J; junction bases left unmatched: 10. CDR3 nucleotide sequence: TGTGCCAGCAGCGGGGGGGACCTGGCCTCCGAGCAGTACTTC. This translates into CASSGGDLASEQYF.

CDR3 DNA sequence: TGTGCCAGTAGCCCACCGGCCAATCAGCCCCAGCATTTT. Translated: CASSPPANQPQHF. This chain joins TRBV19 and TRBJ1-5; D gene uncertain. Looked up from germline, CDR1 is LNHDA and CDR2 is SQIVND (reference sequence). This CDR3 is 13 amino acids long. The V end was cut by 6 bases, the J end by 3 bases, with 9 bases between. Supplemented by reference TRBV19 and TRBJ1-5, the full variable domain reads DGGITQSPKYLFRKEGQNVTLSCEQNLNHDAMYWYRQDPGQGLRLIYYSQIVNDFQKGDIAEGYSVSREKKESFPLTVTSAQKNPTAFYLCASSPPANQPQHFGDGTRLSIL.

The V gene is TRBV3-1 (or the pseudogene TRBV3-2), the J gene TRBJ1-1; 8 nucleotides line up with TRBD1. This CDR3 has 12 amino acids. Germline V gives CDR1 LGHDT, CDR2 YNNKEL (reference sequence). After removal of 4 bases from V and 10 bases from J, the junction contained 5 bases not matched to a gene. In nucleotides, the CDR3 is TGTGCCAGCAGCCCAGGACAGGGTCGAGCTTTCTTT. Protein product: CASSPGQGRAFF.

The rearrangement uses TRBV19 and TRBJ2-1; tentative D call: TRBD2 (7 bases). V lost 4 bases, J lost 2 bases, and 15 bases lay in between. Looked up from germline, CDR1 is LNHDA and CDR2 is SQIVND (reference sequence). The CDR3 extends over 16 amino acids. CDR3 in amino acids: CASSTGGGGAYNEQFF. DNA of the CDR3: TGTGCCAGTAGTACCGGAGGGGGGGGAGCCTACAATGAGCAGTTCTTC.

The gene calls are TRBV3-1 (or the pseudogene TRBV3-2) and TRBJ1-1, with no clear D. The CDR3 runs to 12 residues. V was shortened by 4 bases and J by 7 bases, with 10 bases between the two germline ends. Germline lookup yields CDR1 LGHDT and CDR2 YNNKEL (reference sequence). The CDR3 loop reads CASSLREDEAFF. The CDR3 DNA sequence: TGTGCCAGCAGCCTTAGAGAGGATGAAGCTTTCTTT.

The V call is TRBV5-1, the J call TRBJ2-1, with a tentative D call TRBD2 (6 bases). This CDR3 region has 14 residues. With 2 bases removed from V and 6 bases from J, the gap between germline ends came to 12 bases. Germline values: CDR1 SGHRS, CDR2 YFSETQ. The CDR3 loop is CASSFRGSVNEQFF. In nucleotides, the CDR3 is TGCGCCAGCAGCTTCCGGGGGAGTGTCAATGAGCAGTTCTTC. The whole variable domain, remainder taken from reference TRBV5-1 and TRBJ2-1, is KAGVTQTPRYLIKTRGQQVTLSCSPISGHRSVSWYQQTPGQGLQFLFEYFSETQRNKGNFPGRFSGRQFSNSRSEMNVSTLELGDSALYLCASSFRGSVNEQFFGPGTRLTVL.

The rearrangement links TRBV9 to TRBJ2-3; D possibly corresponds to TRBD2 (6 bases). The CDR3 has 16 residues. Germline CDR1 SGDLS, CDR2 YYNGEE. V was pared by 2 bases and J by 4 bases, with 17 bases between. For the CDR3, the DNA is TGTGCCAGCAGCGTGGGAGGAGGGATGAAGGCAGATACGCAGTATTTT. It yields the protein CASSVGGGMKADTQYF. Combining the CDR3 with reference TRBV9 and TRBJ2-3 gives the whole variable domain DSGVTQTPKHLITATGQRVTLRCSPRSGDLSVYWYQQSLDQGLQFLIQYYNGEERAKGNILERFSAQQFPDLHSELNLSSLELGDSALYFCASSVGGGMKADTQYFGPGTRLTVL.

The J gene is TRBJ1-1, the V gene TRBV2, with D hard to call. Germline V gene data show CDR1 as SNHLY and CDR2 as FYNNEI. V was cut by 4 bases and J by 4 bases, with 13 bases left in between. The CDR3 spans 14 residues. The CDR3 DNA follows: TGTGCCAGCAGTGGGGAGTCGGTAATCACTGAAGCTTTCTTT. This encodes CASSGESVITEAFF.

This chain uses TRBV29-1 with TRBJ2-1; weak D call: TRBD2 (6 bases). This CDR3 has 15 residues. Germline CDR1 SQVTM, CDR2 ANQGSEA. Trimming left V 7 bases short and J 0 bases short, with 16 bases between. The DNA for the CDR3 is TGCAGCGAGATAGGAGGGCCTAGCTCCTACAATGAGCAGTTCTTC. The encoded protein is CSEIGGPSSYNEQFF.

This chain links TRBV6-5 with TRBJ2-7; 9 positions match TRBD1. The CDR3 has 15 residues. Germline V gene lookup returns CDR1 MNHEY and CDR2 SVGAGI. The ends lost 1 base at V and 2 bases at J; junction bases unmatched: 3. CDR3 loop: CASSYLGQGPYEQYF. CDR3 sequence (DNA): TGTGCCAGCAGTTACTTAGGACAGGGGCCCTACGAGCAGTACTTC.

This chain connects TRBV6-5 to TRBJ2-7, with 10 bases matching TRBD1. The length of the CDR3 is 14 residues. Germline CDR1 MNHEY, CDR2 SVGAGI. J lost 3 bases, V lost 9 bases, and 8 bases had no gene match. The DNA for the CDR3 is TGTGCCAGTACTCCGGGACAGGGGATCTACGAGCAGTACTTC. It encodes CASTPGQGIYEQYF.

The chain has TRBV5-1 and TRBJ2-5; possibly TRBD1 for D (6 bases). The CDR3 spans 14 residues. CDR1 and CDR2 from the germline V gene are SGHRS and YFSETQ. Trimming took off 7 bases at V and 7 bases at J, with 20 bases between the two ends. The CDR3: CASSEGVASGTQYF. CDR3 in DNA: TGCGCCAGCTCCGAGGGGGTAGCCTCGGGGACCCAGTACTTC.

The chain recombines TRBV27 with TRBJ2-3, with D hard to call. The CDR3 extends over 12 amino acids. Germline V CDR1 and CDR2: MNHEY, SMNVEV (reference sequence). The V end was cut by 6 bases, the J end by 4 bases, with 8 bases between. CDR3 residues: CASSHSADTQYF. CDR3 DNA: TGTGCCAGCAGCCACTCAGCAGATACGCAGTATTTT.

The chain carries TRBV19 and TRBJ1-1; 8 bases agree with TRBD1. The V and J ends lost 8 bases and 12 bases, in that order; junction bases with no gene match: 11. This CDR3 is built from 12 residues. CDR1 LNHDA and CDR2 SQIVND come from the germline V gene (reference sequence). CDR3 sequence reads: CASWKGQDQTFF. The CDR3 nucleotides are TGTGCCAGTTGGAAGGGACAGGATCAAACTTTCTTT. Drawing the rest from reference TRBV19 and TRBJ1-1, the complete variable domain is DGGITQSPKYLFRKEGQNVTLSCEQNLNHDAMYWYRQDPGQGLRLIYYSQIVNDFQKGDIAEGYSVSREKKESFPLTVTSAQKNPTAFYLCASWKGQDQTFFGQGTRLTVV.

The V gene is TRBV11-3, the J gene TRBJ2-1, with a weak D call TRBD2 (6 bases). Between the trimmed V and J ends, which lost 3 bases and 9 bases, there was a span of 12 bases. The CDR3 has 13 amino acids. Per germline, CDR1 SGHNT and CDR2 YENEEA. CDR3 region: CASSFRGFGEQFF. For the CDR3, the DNA is TGTGCCAGCAGCTTCCGGGGGTTCGGTGAGCAGTTCTTC.

The table lists this clone with a few counts. The chain carries TRBV6-4 and TRBJ2-1; perhaps D is TRBD1 or TRBD2 (5 bases each). V was cut by 2 bases and J by 2 bases, with 10 bases left in between. Germline assignment: CDR1 MRHNA and CDR2 SNTAGT. This CDR3 spans 15 amino acids. Written as DNA, the CDR3 is TGTGCCAGCAGTGACGGGGGAGACCCCTACAATGAGCAGTTCTTC. Amino acid sequence: CASSDGGDPYNEQFF.